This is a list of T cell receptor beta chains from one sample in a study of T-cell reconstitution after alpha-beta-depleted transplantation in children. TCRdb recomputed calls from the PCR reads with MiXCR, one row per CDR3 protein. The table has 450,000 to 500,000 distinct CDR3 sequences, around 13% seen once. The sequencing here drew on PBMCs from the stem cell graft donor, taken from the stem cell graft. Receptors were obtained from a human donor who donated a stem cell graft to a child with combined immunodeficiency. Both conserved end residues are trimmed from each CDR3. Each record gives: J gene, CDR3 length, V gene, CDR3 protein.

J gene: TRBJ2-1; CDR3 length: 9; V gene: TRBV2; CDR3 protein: ASRVGNEQF
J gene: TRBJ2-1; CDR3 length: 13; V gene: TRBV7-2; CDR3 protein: ASSLKTEAYNEQF
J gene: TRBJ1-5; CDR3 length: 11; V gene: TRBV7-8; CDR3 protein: ASSPEGAQPQH
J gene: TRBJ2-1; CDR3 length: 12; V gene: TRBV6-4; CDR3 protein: ASSESSGVDEQF
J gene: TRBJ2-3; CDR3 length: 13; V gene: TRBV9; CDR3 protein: ASSPSGRASDTQY
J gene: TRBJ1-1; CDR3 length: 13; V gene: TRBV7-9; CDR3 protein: ASSPTGGVSTEAF
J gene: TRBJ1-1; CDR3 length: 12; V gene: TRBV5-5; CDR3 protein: ASTLDPVNTEAF
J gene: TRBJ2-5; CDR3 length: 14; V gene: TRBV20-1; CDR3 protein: SARSAGTGNRETQY
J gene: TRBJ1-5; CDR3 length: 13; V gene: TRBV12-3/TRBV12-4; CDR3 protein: ASSSVGTGNQPQH
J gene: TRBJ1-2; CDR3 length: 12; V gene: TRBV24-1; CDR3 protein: ATSQGQGYVGYT
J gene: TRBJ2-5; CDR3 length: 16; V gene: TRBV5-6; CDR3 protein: ASSLLPTGNYGVETQY
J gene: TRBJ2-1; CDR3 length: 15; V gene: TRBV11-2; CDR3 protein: ASSSTLLAGGANEQF
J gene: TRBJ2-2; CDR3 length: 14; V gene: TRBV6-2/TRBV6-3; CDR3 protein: ASSYRDFWNTGELF
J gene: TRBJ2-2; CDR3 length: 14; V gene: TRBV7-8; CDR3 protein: ASSLDSGSNTGELF
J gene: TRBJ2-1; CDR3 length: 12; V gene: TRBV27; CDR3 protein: ASSLTGEGGEQF
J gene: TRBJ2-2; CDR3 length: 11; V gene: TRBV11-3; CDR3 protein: ASSRVAAGELF
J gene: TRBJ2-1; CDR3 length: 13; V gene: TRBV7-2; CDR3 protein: ASRRQGRRDNEQF
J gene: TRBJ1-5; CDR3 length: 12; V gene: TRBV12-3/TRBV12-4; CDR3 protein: ASSWTESVQPQH
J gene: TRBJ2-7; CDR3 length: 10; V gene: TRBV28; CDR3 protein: ASTPLRGEQY
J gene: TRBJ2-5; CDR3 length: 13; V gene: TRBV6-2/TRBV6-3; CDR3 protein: ASRLAGVGQETQY
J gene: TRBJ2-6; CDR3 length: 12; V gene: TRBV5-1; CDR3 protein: ASSLENGANVLT
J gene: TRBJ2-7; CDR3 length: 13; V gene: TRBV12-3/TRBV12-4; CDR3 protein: ASSLGGGGRYEQY
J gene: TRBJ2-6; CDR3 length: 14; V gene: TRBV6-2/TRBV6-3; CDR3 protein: ASSYGIVSGANVLT
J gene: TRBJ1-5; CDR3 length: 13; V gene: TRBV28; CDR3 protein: ASTPGGYSNQPQH
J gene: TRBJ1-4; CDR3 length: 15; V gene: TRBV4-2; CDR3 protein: ASSSGHWRTGNEKLF
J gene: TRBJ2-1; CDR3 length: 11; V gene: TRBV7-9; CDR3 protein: ASRDGTYNEQF
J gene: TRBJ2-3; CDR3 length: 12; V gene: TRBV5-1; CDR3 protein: ASSLVASTDTQY
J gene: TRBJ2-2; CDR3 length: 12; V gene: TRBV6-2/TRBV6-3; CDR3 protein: ACRLAIPSGELF
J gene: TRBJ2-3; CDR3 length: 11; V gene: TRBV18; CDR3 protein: ASSPPGLYTQY